The rows below give T cell receptor beta chains drawn from one sample of a study of blood T cell repertoires in COVID-19. The repertoire was sequenced with immunoSEQ multiplex PCR; TCRdb's copy has only in-frame clones and lacks some. The top ten hold 0.75% to 1% of the sample, which has 250,000 to 300,000 clones, 88% seen once. Material: PBMCs or T cells enriched from blood (not recorded which). The receptor source for this set is a woman in her 30s who had recovered from COVID-19. Both conserved end residues are part of each CDR3. A D gene is named only where the DNA matches it firmly. A row's size may be missing; if present it is once, few, many or a size class.

J: TRBJ1-2; size: -; V: TRBV11-2; D: -; DNA: TGTGCCAGCAGCTTAGCTGGGGCGCGAGGCTACACCTTC; CDR3: CASSLAGARGYTF
J: TRBJ1-2; size: few; V: TRBV5-4; D: TRBD1; DNA: TGTGCCAGCAGCCCCGGACAGGGGTCGGCTGGCTACACCTTC; CDR3: CASSPGQGSAGYTF
J: TRBJ1-2; size: -; V: TRBV18; D: TRBD1; DNA: TGTGCCAGCCGACTTGGGACAGGCTATGGCTACACCTTC; CDR3: CASRLGTGYGYTF
J: TRBJ2-7; size: -; V: TRBV6-5; D: -; DNA: TGTGCCAGCAGCCCGGGACACTACGAGCAGTACTTC; CDR3: CASSPGHYEQYF
J: TRBJ1-2; size: -; V: TRBV12-3/TRBV12-4; D: -; DNA: TGTGCCAGCAGCTCTCCCGATGGCTACACCTTC; CDR3: CASSSPDGYTF
J: TRBJ1-1; size: -; V: TRBV9; D: -; DNA: TGTGCCAGCAGCCCCGCTCCGGGGGATGTGGGAGCTTTCTTT; CDR3: CASSPAPGDVGAFF
J: TRBJ2-1; size: -; V: TRBV28; D: TRBD2; DNA: TGTGCCAGCAGTCCATCCGGCGGGAGCTCCTACAATGAGCAGTTCTTC; CDR3: CASSPSGGSSYNEQFF
J: TRBJ2-1; size: -; V: TRBV15; D: -; DNA: TGTGCCACCAGCCCCCGGGGAAGGTGGGATGAGCAGTTCTTC; CDR3: CATSPRGRWDEQFF
J: TRBJ1-1; size: once; V: TRBV5-4; D: -; DNA: TGTGCCGGTAAAGGGGGAATGAACACTGAAGCTTTCTTT; CDR3: CAGKGGMNTEAFF
J: TRBJ2-7; size: -; V: TRBV13; D: -; DNA: TGTGCCAGCAGCGCCTCGGGAAGGGCTTCCTACGAGCAGTACTTC; CDR3: CASSASGRASYEQYF
J: TRBJ1-1; size: -; V: TRBV11-2; D: TRBD1; DNA: TGTGCCAGCAGCCTGGGACAGGGTGAAGCTTTCTTT; CDR3: CASSLGQGEAFF
J: TRBJ1-2; size: -; V: TRBV12-3/TRBV12-4; D: -; DNA: TGTGCCAGCAACCTAGGGGGCTATGGCTACACCTTC; CDR3: CASNLGGYGYTF
J: TRBJ1-3; size: -; V: TRBV6-8; D: -; DNA: TGTGCCAGCAGTTACCGAAGAGGAGTGGTACGAAACACCATATATTTT; CDR3: CASSYRRGVVRNTIYF
J: TRBJ1-1; size: -; V: TRBV28; D: -; DNA: TGTGCCAGCACCCGGGGGGGGGCAGGAGAAACTGAAGCTTTCTTT; CDR3: CASTRGGAGETEAFF
J: TRBJ2-3; size: -; V: TRBV27; D: TRBD1; DNA: TGTGCCAGCAGTGACAGGGTGAGCACAGATACGCAGTATTTT; CDR3: CASSDRVSTDTQYF
J: TRBJ1-2; size: once; V: TRBV5-8; D: -; DNA: TGTGCCAGCAGCTTGGTTACTCTCCTGGGGGCCTATGGCTACACCTTC; CDR3: CASSLVTLLGAYGYTF
J: TRBJ1-4; size: -; V: TRBV10-3; D: TRBD1; DNA: TGTGCCATCAGCCCCGGGACAGGGGAAAAACTGTTTTTT; CDR3: CAISPGTGEKLFF
J: TRBJ1-1; size: once; V: TRBV27; D: -; DNA: TGTGCCAGCAGTTTAGAGGCCCGGCTTAACACTGAAGCTTTCTTT; CDR3: CASSLEARLNTEAFF
J: TRBJ2-1; size: -; V: TRBV9; D: -; DNA: TGTGCCAGCAGCGAGACTCTCGATGAGCAGTTCTTC; CDR3: CASSETLDEQFF
J: TRBJ1-5; size: -; V: TRBV10-3; D: -; DNA: TGTGCCATCAGTGACCAAACAGGAAATAATCAACCCCAGCATTTT; CDR3: CAISDQTGNNQPQHF
J: TRBJ2-7; size: -; V: TRBV7-8; D: TRBD1; DNA: TGTGCCAGCACCGTGACAGGGGCCTCCTACGAGCAGTACTTC; CDR3: CASTVTGASYEQYF